The rows below give T cell receptor beta chains drawn from one sample of a study of sequential checkpoint blockade in melanoma. The method was immunoSEQ multiplex PCR; TCRdb's version includes in-frame clones alone and lacks a portion of them. The sample lists about 11,000 clones; nearly 80% were seen once. Sequenced here: CD8+ T cells sorted from blood (inferred from file names), sampled from a patient given nivolumab and ipilimumab in sequence. The origin of the receptors is a human donor with melanoma. Each CDR3 is given with its conserved first and last residue. A D gene is named only where the DNA matches it firmly. Clone size, where shown, is once, few, many, or a class for clones that have expanded.

J gene: TRBJ2-7; D gene: TRBD1; clone size: -; V gene: TRBV27; CDR3 protein: CASSFNGQGAYEQYF; CDR3 DNA: TGTGCCAGCAGTTTTAACGGACAGGGAGCCTACGAGCAGTACTTC
J gene: TRBJ1-5; D gene: -; clone size: large; V gene: TRBV19; CDR3 protein: CASGGGDQGDQPQHF; CDR3 DNA: TGTGCCAGCGGGGGTGGGGACCAAGGGGATCAGCCCCAGCATTTT
J gene: TRBJ2-1; D gene: TRBD1; clone size: once; V gene: TRBV7-9; CDR3 protein: CASSLVQGAYNEQFF; CDR3 DNA: TGTGCCAGCAGCTTAGTCCAGGGGGCTTATAATGAGCAGTTCTTC
J gene: TRBJ1-1; D gene: -; clone size: -; V gene: TRBV18; CDR3 protein: CASSPAENTEAFF; CDR3 DNA: TGTGCCAGCTCACCGGCAGAGAACACTGAAGCTTTCTTT
J gene: TRBJ2-2; D gene: -; clone size: -; V gene: TRBV10-1; CDR3 protein: CASSDRDTGELFF; CDR3 DNA: TGCGCCAGCAGTGACAGGGACACCGGGGAGCTGTTTTTT
J gene: TRBJ1-2; D gene: -; clone size: -; V gene: TRBV27; CDR3 protein: CASSNQGNYGYTF; CDR3 DNA: TGTGCCAGCAGTAATCAGGGGAACTATGGCTACACCTTC
J gene: TRBJ1-1; D gene: -; clone size: -; V gene: TRBV9; CDR3 protein: CASSVDQRTEAFF; CDR3 DNA: TGTGCCAGCAGCGTAGATCAGAGGACTGAAGCTTTCTTT
J gene: TRBJ2-7; D gene: TRBD1; clone size: few; V gene: TRBV19; CDR3 protein: CASSETGSGYEQYF; CDR3 DNA: TGTGCCAGTAGTGAGACAGGGAGCGGCTACGAGCAGTACTTC
J gene: TRBJ1-1; D gene: TRBD1; clone size: -; V gene: TRBV5-4; CDR3 protein: CASSLWTGPEAFF; CDR3 DNA: TGTGCCAGCAGCCTTTGGACAGGGCCTGAAGCTTTCTTT
J gene: TRBJ1-1; D gene: TRBD1; clone size: -; V gene: TRBV19; CDR3 protein: CASSSGTVRTEAFF; CDR3 DNA: TGTGCCAGTAGTTCCGGGACAGTAAGGACTGAAGCTTTCTTT
J gene: TRBJ1-1; D gene: TRBD1; clone size: once; V gene: TRBV5-4; CDR3 protein: CASTMTGEENTEAFF; CDR3 DNA: TGTGCCAGCACCATGACAGGGGAGGAGAACACTGAAGCTTTCTTT
J gene: TRBJ1-2; D gene: TRBD1; clone size: -; V gene: TRBV29-1; CDR3 protein: CSVRTGAGGYTF; CDR3 DNA: TGCAGCGTTAGAACAGGGGCGGGGGGCTACACCTTC
J gene: TRBJ1-5; D gene: TRBD1; clone size: -; V gene: TRBV27; CDR3 protein: CASSLSRGAQPQHF; CDR3 DNA: TGTGCCAGCAGTTTGAGCAGGGGGGCTCAGCCCCAGCATTTT
J gene: TRBJ2-7; D gene: TRBD2; clone size: -; V gene: TRBV5-1; CDR3 protein: CASSLEGSPGLAADYEQYF; CDR3 DNA: TGCGCCAGCAGCTTAGAAGGGTCTCCGGGACTAGCGGCGGATTACGAGCAGTACTTC
J gene: TRBJ2-7; D gene: -; clone size: -; V gene: TRBV7-9; CDR3 protein: CASSASTGTQVSYEQYF; CDR3 DNA: TGTGCCAGCAGCGCCTCTACCGGGACACAAGTCTCCTACGAGCAGTACTTC
J gene: TRBJ2-1; D gene: -; clone size: -; V gene: TRBV9; CDR3 protein: CASSPGWNEQFF; CDR3 DNA: TGTGCCAGCAGCCCCGGGTGGAATGAGCAGTTCTTC
J gene: TRBJ2-1; D gene: TRBD1; clone size: once; V gene: TRBV19; CDR3 protein: CASSITSPTTGTVEQFF; CDR3 DNA: TGTGCCAGTAGTATCACGTCCCCCACGACAGGGACGGTTGAGCAGTTCTTC
J gene: TRBJ2-1; D gene: TRBD1; clone size: -; V gene: TRBV5-6; CDR3 protein: CASSPRDRMIGEQFF; CDR3 DNA: TGTGCCAGCAGCCCGCGGGACAGGATGATTGGTGAGCAGTTCTTC
J gene: TRBJ2-1; D gene: -; clone size: -; V gene: TRBV7-2; CDR3 protein: CASSLRGGNEQFF; CDR3 DNA: TGTGCCAGCAGCTTAAGGGGAGGCAATGAGCAGTTCTTC
J gene: TRBJ1-1; D gene: -; clone size: -; V gene: TRBV10-1; CDR3 protein: CASRETGPGTEAFF; CDR3 DNA: TGCGCCAGCAGAGAAACAGGGCCCGGGACTGAAGCTTTCTTT
J gene: TRBJ2-2; D gene: -; clone size: few; V gene: TRBV6-4; CDR3 protein: CASSPSVEAANTGELFF; CDR3 DNA: TGTGCCAGCAGCCCCTCCGTTGAGGCCGCGAACACCGGGGAGCTGTTTTTT
J gene: TRBJ2-1; D gene: TRBD2; clone size: few; V gene: TRBV19; CDR3 protein: CASSAPTSNIGPPNEQFF; CDR3 DNA: TGTGCCAGTAGTGCCCCGACTAGCAACATAGGCCCCCCCAATGAGCAGTTCTTC
J gene: TRBJ1-5; D gene: TRBD1; clone size: -; V gene: TRBV9; CDR3 protein: CASSVGTGVSNQPQHF; CDR3 DNA: TGTGCCAGCAGCGTAGGGACAGGGGTTAGCAATCAGCCCCAGCATTTT
J gene: TRBJ2-5; D gene: -; clone size: -; V gene: TRBV5-8; CDR3 protein: CASSRQGIQETQYF; CDR3 DNA: TGTGCCAGCAGCCGACAAGGTATACAAGAGACCCAGTACTTC
J gene: TRBJ2-7; D gene: TRBD2; clone size: -; V gene: TRBV9; CDR3 protein: CASSVGLADHEQYF; CDR3 DNA: TGTGCCAGCAGCGTAGGACTAGCCGATCACGAGCAGTACTTC
J gene: TRBJ2-7; D gene: -; clone size: few; V gene: TRBV18; CDR3 protein: CASSPTGGTAYEQYF; CDR3 DNA: TGTGCCAGCTCACCTACTGGGGGGACAGCCTACGAGCAGTACTTC
J gene: TRBJ2-7; D gene: -; clone size: -; V gene: TRBV10-2; CDR3 protein: CASIGRGYEQYF; CDR3 DNA: TGCGCCAGCATAGGGCGGGGTTACGAGCAGTACTTC
J gene: TRBJ2-4; D gene: -; clone size: -; V gene: TRBV4-1; CDR3 protein: CASSPVYGQRKNIQYF; CDR3 DNA: TGCGCCAGCAGCCCAGTCTACGGACAGCGGAAAAACATTCAGTACTTC
J gene: TRBJ1-1; D gene: -; clone size: -; V gene: TRBV25-1; CDR3 protein: CASSGRNTEAFF; CDR3 DNA: TGTGCCAGCAGTGGTAGGAACACTGAAGCTTTCTTT
J gene: TRBJ1-1; D gene: -; clone size: once; V gene: TRBV25-1; CDR3 protein: CASNIGGGRTEAFF; CDR3 DNA: TGTGCCAGCAACATAGGGGGGGGGCGGACTGAAGCTTTCTTT
J gene: TRBJ2-1; D gene: TRBD2; clone size: -; V gene: TRBV2; CDR3 protein: CASSEDSGLYNEQFF; CDR3 DNA: TGTGCCAGCAGTGAGGATAGCGGGCTTTACAATGAGCAGTTCTTC
J gene: TRBJ2-7; D gene: TRBD1; clone size: once; V gene: TRBV7-9; CDR3 protein: CASSSRQGTVYEQYF; CDR3 DNA: TGTGCCAGCAGCTCAAGACAGGGTACGGTCTACGAGCAGTACTTC
J gene: TRBJ2-3; D gene: TRBD2; clone size: few; V gene: TRBV6-1; CDR3 protein: CASSGTSGGADTQYF; CDR3 DNA: TGTGCCAGCAGTGGGACTAGCGGGGGGGCAGATACGCAGTATTTT
J gene: TRBJ2-1; D gene: TRBD2; clone size: -; V gene: TRBV9; CDR3 protein: CASSPSGSHYNEQFF; CDR3 DNA: TGTGCCAGCAGCCCGAGCGGGAGCCATTACAATGAGCAGTTCTTC
J gene: TRBJ2-2; D gene: -; clone size: -; V gene: TRBV11-2; CDR3 protein: CATDITAVELFF; CDR3 DNA: TGTGCCACCGACATTACAGCTGTGGAGCTGTTTTTT
J gene: TRBJ2-3; D gene: -; clone size: medium-sized; V gene: TRBV6-4; CDR3 protein: CASSDSAQGGADTQYF; CDR3 DNA: TGTGCCAGCAGTGACTCCGCCCAGGGGGGCGCAGATACGCAGTATTTT
J gene: TRBJ2-6; D gene: TRBD1; clone size: -; V gene: TRBV19; CDR3 protein: CASTGQGPSGTNVLTF; CDR3 DNA: TGTGCCAGTACCGGACAGGGTCCCTCTGGGACCAACGTCCTGACTTTC
J gene: TRBJ1-4; D gene: -; clone size: -; V gene: TRBV4-1; CDR3 protein: CASSNLKTGGREKLFF; CDR3 DNA: TGCGCCAGCAGCAACCTAAAGACAGGCGGTCGTGAAAAACTGTTTTTT
J gene: TRBJ2-5; D gene: TRBD2; clone size: few; V gene: TRBV6-5; CDR3 protein: CASSYSISGAQETQYF; CDR3 DNA: TGTGCCAGCAGTTACTCAATTAGCGGGGCTCAAGAGACCCAGTACTTC
J gene: TRBJ2-1; D gene: -; clone size: -; V gene: TRBV29-1; CDR3 protein: CSVETGAGSDEQFF; CDR3 DNA: TGCAGCGTTGAGACGGGAGCGGGCTCTGATGAGCAGTTCTTC
J gene: TRBJ2-5; D gene: -; clone size: -; V gene: TRBV7-9; CDR3 protein: CASSLTGQQETQYF; CDR3 DNA: TGTGCCAGCAGCTTGACTGGCCAACAAGAGACCCAGTACTTC
J gene: TRBJ1-6; D gene: -; clone size: large; V gene: TRBV18; CDR3 protein: CASSPTGYYSPLHF; CDR3 DNA: TGTGCCAGCTCACCAACAGGGTATTATTCACCCCTCCACTTT
J gene: TRBJ2-1; D gene: -; clone size: -; V gene: TRBV14; CDR3 protein: CASSQYLPDPIF; CDR3 DNA: TGTGCCAGCAGCCAATACTTACCCGATCCGATCTTC
J gene: TRBJ1-2; D gene: -; clone size: -; V gene: TRBV27; CDR3 protein: CASSLRQELKPSYGYTF; CDR3 DNA: TGTGCCAGCAGTCTTAGACAGGAACTTAAACCCAGCTATGGCTACACCTTC